The 15 T cell receptor beta chains presented below share a single source sample, sequenced in a study of CD8 T cells in Susac syndrome. The RNA input was roughly 0.45 to 1 ug, and it was reverse transcribed with random hexamers. TCRdb ran MiXCR on the immunoSEQ multiplex PCR reads and lists one entry per CDR3 protein. The sample shows more than 65,000 distinct CDR3 sequences, approximately 93% of them seen only once. Sequences were obtained from CD8+ T cells from PBMCs. These receptors were taken from a human donor with multiple sclerosis.

The V call is TRBV15, the J call TRBJ2-5, with D hard to call. The CDR3 loop spans 10 amino acids. The V gene lost 8 bases and the J gene lost 5 bases, with 6 bases spanning the gap. Germline loops: CDR1 LNHNV, CDR2 YYDKDF (reference sequence). The CDR3 nucleotides read TGTGCCACCCCGCCGGAGACCCAGTACTTC. Protein product: CATPPETQYF. Drawing the rest from reference TRBV15 and TRBJ2-5, the complete variable domain is DAMVIQNPRYQVTQFGKPVTLSCSQTLNHNVMYWYQQKSSQAPKLLFHYYDKDFNNEADTPDNFQSRRPNTSFCFLDIRSPGLGDTAMYLCATPPETQYFGPGTRLLVL.

This chain links TRBV7-8 with TRBJ2-7; maybe TRBD1 (7 bases). Germline V CDR1 and CDR2: SGHVS, FQNEAQ. The CDR3 runs 15 residues. V lost 5 bases and J lost 0, with 14 bases in between. The DNA for the CDR3 is TGTGCCAGCAGCCCAGGACAGGACTACTCCTACGAGCAGTACTTC. It yields the protein CASSPGQDYSYEQYF. The full variable domain, in which reference TRBV7-8 and TRBJ2-7 provide the parts outside the CDR3, is GAGVSQSPRYKVAKRGQDVALRCDPISGHVSLFWYQQALGQGPEFLTYFQNEAQLDKSGLPSDRFFAERPEGSVSTLKIQRTQQEDSAVYLCASSPGQDYSYEQYFGPGTRLTVT.

The chain employs TRBV3-1 and TRBJ2-4, with D unresolved. The germline V and J ends were trimmed by 0 bases and 0 bases, with 12 bases remaining between them. The CDR3 has 17 amino acids. The germline gives CDR1 LGHDT, CDR2 YNNKEL (reference sequence). The CDR3 sequence: CASSQDFGVGAKNIQYF. The CDR3, as DNA: TGTGCCAGCAGCCAAGATTTTGGGGTAGGAGCCAAAAACATTCAGTACTTC.

The chain has TRBV15 and TRBJ1-5; D is possibly TRBD1 (5 bases). Germline V gene sequence: CDR1 LNHNV, CDR2 YYDKDF (reference sequence). CDR3 length: 15 residues. Trimming shortened V by 3 bases and J by 1 base, and 10 bases separated the two germline ends. The DNA of the CDR3 is TGTGCCACCAGCAGCGGCGGGGCGAGCAATCAGCCCCAGCATTTT. Protein: CATSSGGASNQPQHF.

The chain employs TRBV30 and TRBJ1-1; TRBD1 agrees at 11 bases. The CDR3 has 15 amino acids. CDR1 is GTSNPN and CDR2 is SVGIG in the germline V gene (reference sequence). Unmatched junction bases numbered 9, after V lost 2 bases and J lost 7 bases. The CDR3 DNA reads as TGTGCCTGGAGTACCCCTCGGGACAGGGGGAGTGAAGCTTTCTTT. Its protein is CAWSTPRDRGSEAFF.

The chain links TRBV7-9 to TRBJ2-7, with 8 bases fitting TRBD1. V dropped 5 bases and J dropped 2; count of bases not matched to a gene: 8. Germline CDR1 and CDR2: SEHNR and FQNEAQ (reference sequence). The CDR3 loop spans 15 amino acids. CDR3 DNA: TGTGCCAGCAGCCCTGCGGACAGGGTCACCTACGAGCAGTACTTC. It is translated as CASSPADRVTYEQYF. Full variable domain (missing parts from reference TRBV7-9 and TRBJ2-7): DTGVSQNPRHKITKRGQNVTFRCDPISEHNRLYWYRQTLGQGPEFLTYFQNEAQLEKSRLLSDRFSAERPKGSFSTLEIQRTEQGDSAMYLCASSPADRVTYEQYFGPGTRLTVT.

The V gene is TRBV9, the J gene TRBJ2-7, with 7 bases that match TRBD1. The CDR3 extends over 16 amino acids. The germline gives CDR1 SGDLS, CDR2 YYNGEE. V lost 2 bases, J lost 5 bases, and 13 bases stayed unmatched. In DNA form, the CDR3 reads TGTGCCAGCAGCGTGATCGGGACAGTCAGAAACGACGAGCAGTACTTC. This translates into CASSVIGTVRNDEQYF.

This CDR3 is CASSQDVAATYEQYF. CDR3 nucleotide sequence: TGCGCCAGCAGCCAAGATGTCGCAGCGACCTACGAGCAGTACTTC. The V gene is TRBV4-3, the J gene TRBJ2-7; D call uncertain. Germline values: CDR1 LGHNA, CDR2 YSLEER. Between the trimmed V and J ends, which lost 0 bases and 2 bases, there was a span of 11 bases. The CDR3 is 15 residues long.

This sequence joins TRBV29-1 and TRBJ2-7, with D unresolved. The CDR3 is made up of 10 amino acids. The germline V gene has CDR1 SQVTM and CDR2 ANQGSEA. The V end was cut by 6 bases, the J end by 3 bases, with 6 bases between. The CDR3: CSVVNYEQYF. For the CDR3, the DNA is TGCAGCGTGGTAAACTACGAGCAGTACTTC.

This clonotype was recorded once. This chain links TRBV7-9 with TRBJ2-3; D might be TRBD1 (5 bases). Trimming left V 5 bases short and J 0 bases short, with 9 bases between. The CDR3 covers 14 residues. Germline loops: CDR1 SEHNR, CDR2 FQNEAQ (reference sequence). CDR3 nucleotides: TGTGCCAGCAGCCCTGACAGTAGCACAGATACGCAGTATTTT. Encoded protein: CASSPDSSTDTQYF.

The J gene is TRBJ2-7, the V gene TRBV15, with 8 bases matching TRBD1. The CDR3 has 14 amino acids. Germline values: CDR1 LNHNV, CDR2 YYDKDF (reference sequence). V lost 5 bases, J lost 4 bases, and 7 bases stayed unmatched. The DNA for the CDR3 is TGTGCCACCAGCCGTTCGACAGGGGAATACGAGCAGTACTTC. It encodes CATSRSTGEYEQYF.

The chain links TRBV3-1 to TRBJ2-1, with D perhaps matching TRBD2 (5 bases). Germline lookup yields CDR1 LGHDT and CDR2 YNNKEL (reference sequence). This CDR3 is 15 amino acids long. The ends were cut back, 3 bases at V and 3 bases at J, with 12 bases in the middle. CDR3: CASSQISGYYNEQFF. In nucleotides, the CDR3 is TGTGCCAGCAGCCAGATCTCGGGGTACTACAATGAGCAGTTCTTC.

This chain joins TRBV9 and TRBJ2-7; 10 bases are shared with TRBD1. V shed 2 bases, J shed 5 bases, and the junction held 4 bases outside the gene matches. Germline V gene sequence: CDR1 SGDLS, CDR2 YYNGEE. CDR3 length equals 14 residues. This CDR3 is CASSVGQGFHEQYF. The CDR3 DNA is TGTGCCAGCAGCGTGGGACAGGGGTTCCACGAGCAGTACTTC.

The rearrangement joins TRBV7-9 to TRBJ2-7; 8 bases fit TRBD1. This CDR3 is built from 14 residues. The germline V gene encodes CDR1 SEHNR and CDR2 FQNEAQ (reference sequence). Trimming at V came to 5 bases and at J to 5 bases, leaving 8 bases not matched to a gene. The CDR3 is CASSGPTGAHEQYF. Written as DNA, the CDR3 is TGTGCCAGCAGCGGCCCGACAGGGGCCCACGAGCAGTACTTC.

V is TRBV7-9 and J is TRBJ2-7, with D possibly being TRBD2 (5 bases). Germline CDR1 and CDR2: SEHNR and FQNEAQ (reference sequence). The CDR3 loop spans 15 amino acids. Deletions cut 4 bases from V and 3 bases from J, with 16 bases between. As DNA, the CDR3 is TGTGCCAGCAGCTATACCTCCGGGGTAGACTACGAGCAGTACTTC. Its protein product is CASSYTSGVDYEQYF.